The T cell receptor (beta chain) described here comes from a study of CD8+CD57+ T cells in acquired aplastic anemia. Patients picked for sequencing had shown CD8+CD57+ cell expansion detected by flow cytometry. Trimming left V 8 bases short and J 9 bases short, with 14 bases between. CDR3 length: 12 residues. Germline V CDR1 and CDR2: LNHDA, SQIVND (reference sequence). Genomic DNA templated the TCR beta VDJ and CDR3 profiling. TCRdb processed the reads anew with MiXCR; each CDR3 protein has one entry. The sample lists just over 200,000 distinct CDR3 sequences, around three fifths occurring once. Sequencing was performed on sorted CD4+, CD8+, or CD8+CD57+ T cells (not recorded which) from PBMCs. This chain connects TRBV19 to TRBJ2-1, with D maybe TRBD2 (5 bases). This clonotype was sampled from a human donor with aplastic anemia. DNA of the CDR3: TGTGCCAGTGTTAGCGTGGGAAGTGAGCAGTTCTTC. As protein: CASVSVGSEQFF.